This T cell receptor (beta chain) was found in a study of T cell repertoires in cytomegalovirus infection (dated by TCRdb to about 2019). Study-wide context: Donor HLA type was relevant to the analysis, because carriage of CMV infection together with the matching HLA type was indicated by public TCR beta signatures. Points the paper makes about the study in general: The ex vivo response was dominated by HLA-C-restricted CMV-specific TCR beta clonotypes, which also provided the single most frequent clonotype in two of eight donors. Carriers of CMV infection plus the relevant HLA type were discriminated by the cumulative frequency of public TCR beta family members in the study cohort and in an independent roughly 350-donor cohort.

This clonotype occurred many times. No cognate antigen has been identified for it. No much larger clone exists at a distance of one base, and base qualities are not known. CDR3 length: 17 amino acids, cysteine to phenylalanine. The entry retains the CDR3 DNA only, 51 bases that are in frame from base 1. From a lookup of the germline V gene, CDR1 and CDR2 are KGHDR and SFDVKD. Cut back by 7 bases and 3 bases, the V and J ends lie 24 bases apart. Sequencing was performed on an Illumina HiSeq 1500. In TCRdb, the public reads were trimmed at Q25 with fastp and aligned with MiXCR, with productive beta chains retained. When rows share a CDR3 protein, they turn into one entry using the most common DNA and genes. This sample gives about 180,000 distinct CDR3 sequences in total; roughly an eighth of them show up just once. Over 25% of the sample lies in the top ten.

The sample comprised PBMCs. The source is a human donor in good health (CMV status not recorded). Some clones in this sample may be carry-over from other donors' samples. The rearranged segments are TRBV24-1 and TRBJ2-7; the D call is possibly TRBD1 or TRBD2, each sharing 5 bases. The CDR3 is CATSARGRDERDYEQYF. The base sequence is TGTGCCACCAGCGCTCGTGGTAGGGACGAGAGGGACTACGAGCAGTACTTC.